This TCR beta chain comes out of a study of shared clonotypes between healthy human individuals. The ends were cut back, 4 bases at V and 4 bases at J, with 20 bases in the middle. The germline V gene encodes CDR1 MNHNS and CDR2 SASEGT. The CDR3 length is 16 residues. CD45RO-negative, CCR7-selected cells formed the naive CD8 fraction, which excluded terminally differentiated effector memory CD45RA+ cells. Generated by immunoSEQ multiplex PCR, the TCRdb table keeps only in-frame clones and is missing some. The table lists roughly 2,000,000 clones, roughly 93% of them singletons. Sequencing was performed on naive CD8+ T cells from PBMCs. The V and J genes are TRBV6-1 and TRBJ2-7; no clear D. The TCR comes from a man aged 18 to 30 in good health. Some clones in this sample may be carry-over from other donors' samples. This CDR3 is CASSAPVRARKYEQYF. CDR3 sequence (DNA): TGTGCCAGCAGTGCGCCCGTCCGGGCAAGAAAATACGAGCAGTACTTC.